This T cell receptor (beta chain) is drawn from a study of molecular identifiers for immune sequencing clone quantification. A note on this clonotype: It may be a read error: a sequence one base away is much more abundant.

The CDR3 is made up of 16 amino acids. In germline, CDR1 is MDHEN, CDR2 SYDVKM. MiXCR was run by TCRdb on the PCR reads, yielding one entry per CDR3 protein. The table includes hundreds of thousands of distinct CDR3 sequences, about 22% detected once. Sequences were obtained from naive CD8+ T cells from blood, with Jurkat cell RNA spiked in. This sample's subset: FACS-sorted CD8+CD4-CCR7+CD45RA+ naive T cells. The sequence came from a human donor in good health. Some libraries in this study had Jurkat cell RNA spiked in. The chain joins TRBV28 to TRBJ2-2; TRBD2 might be the D (5 bases). CDR3 amino acids: CASSLLVPMNTGELLF. Written as DNA, the CDR3 is TGTGCCAGCAGTTTATTGGTCCCTATGAACACCGGGGAGCTGCTTTTT.